Below, 3 T cell receptor beta chains from the same sample are listed, as sequenced in a study of blood T cell repertoires in COVID-19. TCRdb's copy holds only in-frame clones and misses some; the assay was immunoSEQ multiplex PCR. This sample has just under 300,000 clones, with approximately 86% found just once. Sequencing was done on a sample of peripheral blood. Source of these receptors: a man aged 65-85 years with acute or convalescent COVID-19.

In this sample, this clone turned up a few times. The genes are TRBV4-1 and TRBJ2-1; D perhaps matches TRBD2 (5 bases). The CDR3 has 17 residues. CDR1 MGHRA and CDR2 YSYEKL come from the germline V gene. V lost 3 bases and J lost 0, with 15 bases in between. CDR3 sequence (DNA): TGCGCCAGCAGCCACGGCTCGGCGGGTAGCTCCTACAATGAGCAGTTCTTC. It is translated as CASSHGSAGSSYNEQFF.

The rearrangement joins TRBV28 to TRBJ1-5; D is perhaps TRBD1 (5 bases). This CDR3 has 15 residues. Trimming cost V 1 base and J 2 bases, with 9 bases left between them. CDR1 and CDR2 (germline): MDHEN, SYDVKM. The CDR3 region is CASSLLGGGNQPQHF. CDR3 sequence (DNA): TGTGCCAGCAGTTTATTGGGGGGAGGCAATCAGCCCCAGCATTTT.

The rearrangement joins TRBV25-1 to TRBJ2-1, with D possibly matching TRBD2 (6 bases). This CDR3 has 15 residues. Looked up from germline, CDR1 is MGHDK and CDR2 is SYGVNS. Trimming left V 4 bases short and J 0 bases short, with 10 bases between. This CDR3 reads CASSVLASSYNEQFF. The CDR3 DNA is TGTGCCAGCAGTGTCCTAGCGAGCTCCTACAATGAGCAGTTCTTC. Together with reference TRBV25-1 and TRBJ2-1, the CDR3 gives the full variable domain: EADIYQTPRYLVIGTGKKITLECSQTMGHDKMYWYQQDPGMELHLIHYSYGVNSTEKGDLSSESTVSRIRTEHFPLTLESARPSHTSQYLCASSVLASSYNEQFFGPGTRLTVL.